This TCR beta chain was recovered during a study of cytomegalovirus exposure and HLA in healthy donors (dated by TCRdb to 2015 to 2018). Context from the whole study: In an earlier analysis of some 550 of the donors, 250 to 350 Gb of sequence data and some 100 million unique TCR beta sequences from 180 million or so T cells were reported. About 300 gigabases of sequencing data and 80 million or so unique TCR sequences were included in an early release covering over 600 HLA-typed donors. Of the approximately 400 genotyped donors, roughly 85% fell in the genetic ancestry cluster associated with self-reported Caucasian donors. The study was designed to test whether signatures of past pathogen exposure could be identified by cataloging public T cell receptors. The T cell repertoires of some 700 subjects were profiled by immunosequencing and related to cytomegalovirus serostatus. Besides the first cohort of 666 subjects, a separate validation cohort made up of 95 to 150 different subjects was used. High-throughput TCR immunosequencing, statistical association of individual TCRs with disease status, and machine learning were combined to predict cytomegalovirus infection status. A later analysis re-analyzed previously published TCR beta repertoires from 666 donors and added high-resolution HLA genotyping to study TCR occurrence patterns. Rather than using new phenotypic data, the later analysis identified candidate immune exposures from TCR beta sequences and from how often those sequences occurred across donors. In an earlier analysis of 550 to 700 of the donors, high-throughput TCR beta sequencing was used to judge whether each TCR beta V gene segment behaved as functional or pseudogenic. Alongside the repertoire data, information on donor age, sex, ethnicity and CMV serostatus was compiled. In a later genetic analysis, genome-wide SNP genotypes for 398 of the 666 donors were used, and that subset was treated as a discovery cohort. Every discovery cohort repertoire had been produced on one sequencing platform. Class I and class II HLA loci were covered by the typing at four-digit resolution. Typing coverage differed by locus: A, B, C, DRB1 and DQB1 were typed in roughly 620-630 donors, DQA1 in roughly 510, DPA1 in 600 to 610, and DPB1 in around 440. A few DR-DQ haplotypes were treated as single units for association and clustering because of strong linkage in the cohort. Among some 400 genotyped donors of the cohort, an average of approximately 200,000 unique TCR beta nucleotide sequences was sequenced per donor, of which about 20% were non-productive.

The cohort was made up of about 610 healthy bone marrow donors. At the time of sampling, every cohort member was nominally healthy, though immune exposures that went unrecorded were likely present. The donor tested CMV seropositive and was one of the 289 seropositive cohort members. Each donor provided a peripheral blood sample, and peripheral blood mononuclear cells were used for TCR beta sequencing. The Qiagen DNeasy Blood Extraction Kit was used to extract genomic DNA from the blood cell samples. The germline V end is reduced by 0 bases and the J end by 7 bases; junction bases left unmatched: 8. As encoded in the germline V gene (reference sequence), CDR1 is LNHDA while CDR2 is SQIVND. Measured from the cysteine to the phenylalanine, the CDR3 is 15 residues long. Only the CDR3 region is kept as DNA, spanning 45 bases read in frame from base 1. Comments on this clone: The antigen this receptor binds is unknown. No qualities accompany the bases; no much larger clone lies one base away.

Preparation of the library involved the immunoSEQ multiplex PCR assay. For the multiplex PCR, a mixture combining 60 forward primers for TCR Vbeta segments and 13 reverse primers for TCR Jbeta segments was used. The CDR3 region of rearranged TCR beta genes was amplified from genomic DNA with a multiplex PCR assay. On the Illumina HiSeq System, the amplified TCR beta libraries were sequenced as 87-base-pair reads. The study's processing was this. A later analysis tallied tens of millions of unique TCR beta chains across the approximately 670 repertoires, and some 12 million of those chains were shared by two or more donors. Raw reads were error-corrected and collapsed into unique sequences with a nearest-neighbor algorithm that merged closely related sequences to remove PCR and sequencing errors. V, D and J gene segments were assigned by aligning CDR3 sequences to IMGT reference sequences. For a sequence to be retained, a match of at least six nucleotides to both a V gene segment and a J gene segment was required. Rearrangements were called productive when the CDR3 lacked stop codons and stayed in frame with V and J; all others were non-productive. CDR3 was defined by IMGT convention, running from the second conserved V-encoded cysteine to the conserved J-encoded phenylalanine. The earlier analysis of some 580 of the donors excluded any sequence lacking an unambiguous match to a single V gene segment. In an earlier analysis of 587 of the donors, V segments were called functional above 56.7% productive rearrangements and were called segregating when the between-donor standard deviation exceeded 5%. A statistical classification framework was built for diagnosing cytomegalovirus status from the catalog of TCR beta chain sequences. A later analysis assigned V and J genes by comparing TCR nucleotide sequences with IMGT/GENE-DB human TR gene sequences. The TCRdist pipeline was used in a later analysis to assign CDR3 sequences and most-parsimonious VDJ recombination scenarios. In a later analysis, each TCR beta chain was defined by its CDR3 amino acid sequence together with its V-gene family, and reads without a unique V-gene family were excluded. In a later analysis, approximately 590 highly shared, low-generation-probability nucleotide sequences were removed to address suspected cross-contamination and a sequencing artifact. A later analysis calculated a clonal expansion index for each public chain from normalized within-repertoire ranks of inferred template counts. Generation probabilities in a later analysis came from a VDJ recombination model fitted to out-of-frame rearrangements, and those results were checked against IGoR. In a later analysis, TCR-TCR, TCR-HLA and TCR-CMV co-occurrence was scored with hypergeometric tests, and a repertoire-size bias correction was applied to TCR pairs. To estimate false discovery rates, a later analysis permuted the HLA or CMV assignments 20 times. In a later analysis, co-occurring TCRs were grouped with DBSCAN, and TCRdist sequence similarity was added when clustering was performed within HLA-allele-positive subsets. For co-occurrence clustering, repertoires with fewer than 30,000 or more than 120,000 public chains were excluded, along with a handful of repertoires with anomalous nucleotide sharing. In TCRdb, the immuneACCESS table is reduced to in-frame sequences with V and J assigned. These tables do not hold every clone; where another copy was compared, an unresolved V gene accounts for under half, and the others remain unexplained. V, J and clone size reflect that table, while D and trimming were determined from the DNA. Present in this sample are around 190,000 clones, 79% of which were seen just once. The ten largest account for 4.4% of the sample.

What the research found in general, with its limitations: Cytomegalovirus status was reported to be diagnosed by the classifier with high specificity and sensitivity in both the original and validation cohorts. While some public TCRs were present in many individuals, most TCR sequences turned up only very rarely across donors. Most CMV-associated TCR beta chains appeared to be HLA-restricted in a later analysis, and the HLA associations seemed to be driven largely by CMV exposure. About 15 rarely observed V segments, including chromosome 9 orphons, were excluded from the earlier analysis of several hundred of the donors because counts were too low. In an earlier analysis of roughly 560 of the donors, most TCR beta V segments were observed in productive rearrangements about 90% or about 30% of the time, broadly matching IMGT annotations. Three of the identified cytomegalovirus-associated TCR beta chains were confirmed in vitro to be specific for cytomegalovirus antigens. A group of highly shared sequence variants was considered likely to be a technical artifact of the sequencing pipeline. V-gene and J-gene trimming of TCR beta chains was associated with a missense DCLRE1C variant in a later genetic analysis, and the association was replicated in an independent cohort. According to the authors, the approach could potentially be generalized to other disease states and immunological phenotypes. The study listed 164 TCR beta chains as associated with cytomegalovirus. Several of the top co-occurrence clusters appeared to be linked to parvovirus B19, influenza, CMV and Epstein-Barr virus, according to a later analysis. CMV serostatus was the only immune exposure information available for the cohort. According to a later genetic analysis, donors in an Asian-associated ancestry cluster had fewer N-insertions in productive TCRs than the approximately 710-donor mean. A further reported finding was that TCR beta sequences accurately predicted the HLA-A and HLA-B alleles for most subjects in the first cohort. The 87-base-pair reads could not distinguish some IMGT-functional V segments, including TRBV6-2 and TRBV6-3, so those segments were excluded. The presence/absence analyses assumed that sequencing depth was roughly uniform across donors, and that assumption may not be true. A later analysis found that HLA-associated TCR beta chains were more clonally expanded and had lower generation probabilities than equally common non-associated chains. The cohort was sequenced for TCR beta chains only, and without alpha or paired-chain data the features that could be detected were limited. HLA typing was unavailable for some donors at each locus, so association tests used only the typed subset. In a later analysis, about 16,000 TCR beta sequences were associated with specific HLA alleles at a false discovery rate of 0.05. According to a later analysis, TCR association rates differed among HLA loci, with DRB1 alleles showing the most associated TCRs and HLA-C alleles showing the fewest. When HLA alleles, especially DR and DQ, strongly co-occurred, attributing TCR associations to individual alleles was difficult. Correlated functional status among segregating V segments might reflect linkage disequilibrium, but an unknown experimental factor could not be ruled out.

The sequence was collected from a woman in her 30s in good health and CMV-seropositive. Recombination joined TRBV19 with TRBJ1-2; 7 bases in the middle match TRBD1. Sequencing was carried out using PBMCs. The CDR3 protein: CASSIDNRGFTGYTF. The bases are TGTGCCAGTAGTATAGATAACAGGGGATTTACTGGCTACACCTTC. This CDR3, with the reference TRBV19 and TRBJ1-2 proteins standing in past its ends, gives the full variable domain DGGITQSPKYLFRKEGQNVTLSCEQNLNHDAMYWYRQDPGQGLRLIYYSQIVNDFQKGDIAEGYSVSREKKESFPLTVTSAQKNPTAFYLCASSIDNRGFTGYTFGSGTRLTVV.